This T cell receptor beta chain was identified in a study of blood T cell repertoires in COVID-19. Turning to the study itself: Acute and convalescent COVID-19 samples came from the United States, Italy and Spain.

Patients from Seattle were sampled longitudinally, starting during active infection. There are 13 residues in the CDR3. The germline V gene has CDR1 SGDLS and CDR2 YYNGEE. With 0 bases removed from V and 4 bases from J, the gap between germline ends came to 8 bases. Clones were sequenced by immunoSEQ multiplex PCR, and TCRdb holds only the in-frame ones, with some missing. The sample consists of about 200,000 clones, roughly four fifths of them appearing once. The gene calls are TRBV9 and TRBJ2-7, with TRBD1 as a possible D gene (6 bases). The material sequenced was peripheral blood. The clonotype was recovered from a woman older than 75 with COVID-19, enrolled during active disease. CDR3 nucleotide sequence: TGTGCCAGCAGCGTAGGACAGGAATACGAGCAGTACTTC. Translating gives CASSVGQEYEQYF.